This T cell receptor (beta chain) emerged from a study of blood T cell repertoires in COVID-19. About the research overall: COVID-19 samples collected from the United States, Italy and Spain covered acute and convalescent phases. In each case, the material was cDNA or gDNA derived from T cells, B-cell-depleted T cells, or PBMCs.

Individuals aged about 18 to 90 years were recruited from around 22 US areas. Per the authors' pipeline: It was from reference gene primer amplification that nucleated cell counts were estimated. The data were produced by immunoSEQ multiplex PCR, yet TCRdb's version contains in-frame clones alone and is incomplete. The V and J calls and clone size are taken from that table; D and trimming were inferred from the DNA. Among about 200,000 clones listed, 65% to 85% were seen once. V dropped 8 bases and J dropped 3 bases, with 13 bases sitting between them. CDR3 length equals 14 residues. In germline, CDR1 is LNHDA, CDR2 SQIVND (reference sequence).

The specimen sequenced was PBMCs or T cells enriched from blood (not recorded which). The chain has TRBV19 and TRBJ1-4, with D possibly matching TRBD1 (5 bases). The TCR sequence derives from a woman aged 40 to 55 with acute COVID-19. CDR3 sequence reads: CASSNRLPNEKLFF. The CDR3 DNA reads TGTGCCAGTTCCAACAGGCTTCCTAATGAAAAACTGTTTTTT. Supplemented by reference TRBV19 and TRBJ1-4, the full variable domain reads DGGITQSPKYLFRKEGQNVTLSCEQNLNHDAMYWYRQDPGQGLRLIYYSQIVNDFQKGDIAEGYSVSREKKESFPLTVTSAQKNPTAFYLCASSNRLPNEKLFFGSGTQLSVL.